This TCR beta chain was sequenced during a study of blood T cell repertoires in COVID-19. Background on the study: There were acute and convalescent COVID-19 samples, and they came from the United States, Italy and Spain. Sources were T cells, B-cell-depleted T cells, or PBMCs; the material itself was cDNA or gDNA.

Method: immunoSEQ multiplex PCR; TCRdb's copy keeps in-frame clones and lacks some. The sample yields about 270,000 clones, under 95% seen once. The germline gives CDR1 LGHDT, CDR2 YNNKEL (reference sequence). This CDR3 contains 15 residues. Between the trimmed V and J ends, which lost 8 bases and 4 bases, there was a span of 18 bases. The material sequenced was PBMCs or T cells enriched from blood (not recorded which). This chain connects TRBV3-1 (or the pseudogene TRBV3-2) to TRBJ2-1, with a weak D call TRBD2 (6 bases). The receptor was isolated from a man in his forties who had been exposed to COVID-19. CDR3 region: CASVSGDPGYNEQFF. CDR3 in DNA: TGTGCCAGCGTCTCGGGGGACCCGGGGTACAATGAGCAGTTCTTC.